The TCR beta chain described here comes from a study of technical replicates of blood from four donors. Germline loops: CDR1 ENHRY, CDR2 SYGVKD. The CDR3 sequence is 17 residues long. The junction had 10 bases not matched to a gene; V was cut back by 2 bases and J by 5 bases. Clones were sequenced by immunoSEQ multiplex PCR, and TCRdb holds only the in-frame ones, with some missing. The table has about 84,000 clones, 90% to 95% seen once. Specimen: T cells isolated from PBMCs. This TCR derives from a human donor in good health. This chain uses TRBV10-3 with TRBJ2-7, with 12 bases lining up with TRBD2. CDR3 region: CAISEPQTSGSGDEQYF. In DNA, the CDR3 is TGTGCCATCAGTGAGCCGCAGACTAGCGGGAGTGGCGACGAGCAGTACTTC.